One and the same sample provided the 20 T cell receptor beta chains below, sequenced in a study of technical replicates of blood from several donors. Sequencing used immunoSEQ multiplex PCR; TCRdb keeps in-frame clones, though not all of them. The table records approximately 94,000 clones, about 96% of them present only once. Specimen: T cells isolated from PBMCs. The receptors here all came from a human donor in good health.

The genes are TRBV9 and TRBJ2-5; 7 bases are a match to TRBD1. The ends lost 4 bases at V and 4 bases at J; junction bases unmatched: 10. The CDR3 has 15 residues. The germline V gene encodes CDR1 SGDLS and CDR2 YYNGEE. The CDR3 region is CASSPMTGTGETQYF. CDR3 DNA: TGTGCCAGCAGCCCCATGACAGGGACGGGAGAGACCCAGTACTTC.

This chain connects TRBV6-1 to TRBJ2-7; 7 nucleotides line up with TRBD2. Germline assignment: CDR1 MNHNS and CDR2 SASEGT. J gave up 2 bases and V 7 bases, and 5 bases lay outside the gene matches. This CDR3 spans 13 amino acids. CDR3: CASTLAEAYEQYF. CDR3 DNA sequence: TGTGCCAGCACCCTAGCGGAAGCCTACGAGCAGTACTTC.

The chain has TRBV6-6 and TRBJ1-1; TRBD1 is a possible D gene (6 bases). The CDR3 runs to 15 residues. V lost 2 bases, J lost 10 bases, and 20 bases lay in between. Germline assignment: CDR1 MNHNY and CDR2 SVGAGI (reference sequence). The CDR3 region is CASSYGIKGEGRAFF. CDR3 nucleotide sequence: TGTGCCAGCAGTTACGGCATTAAGGGGGAAGGGCGAGCTTTCTTT.

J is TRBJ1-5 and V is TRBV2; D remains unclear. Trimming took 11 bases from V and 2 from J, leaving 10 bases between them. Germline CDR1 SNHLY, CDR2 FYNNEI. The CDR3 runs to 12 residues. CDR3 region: CAWSRGNQPQHF. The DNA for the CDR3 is TGTGCCTGGTCTCGGGGCAATCAGCCCCAGCATTTT. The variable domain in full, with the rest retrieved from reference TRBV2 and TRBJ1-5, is EPEVTQTPSHQVTQMGQEVILRCVPISNHLYFYWYRQILGQKVEFLVSFYNNEISEKSEIFDDQFSVERPDGSNFTLKIRSTKLEDSAMYFCAWSRGNQPQHFGDGTRLSIL.

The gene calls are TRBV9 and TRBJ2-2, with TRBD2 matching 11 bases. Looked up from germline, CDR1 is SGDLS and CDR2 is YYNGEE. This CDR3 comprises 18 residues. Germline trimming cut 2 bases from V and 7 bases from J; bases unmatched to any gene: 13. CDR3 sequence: CASSVGLTSGRWYGELFF. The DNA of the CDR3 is TGTGCCAGCAGCGTCGGCCTTACTAGCGGGAGATGGTACGGGGAGCTGTTTTTT.

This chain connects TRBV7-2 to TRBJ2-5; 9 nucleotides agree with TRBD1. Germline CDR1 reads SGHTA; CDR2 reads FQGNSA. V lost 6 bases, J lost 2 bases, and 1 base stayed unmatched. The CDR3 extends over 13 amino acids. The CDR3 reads CASRTGGQETQYF. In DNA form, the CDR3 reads TGTGCCAGCAGGACAGGGGGTCAAGAGACCCAGTACTTC.

The CDR3 loop reads CASSYSDPRGDEQFF. The DNA of the CDR3 is TGTGCCAGCAGTTACTCGGATCCCAGGGGCGATGAGCAGTTCTTC. V gene TRBV6-5 combines with J gene TRBJ2-1; possibly TRBD1 for D (6 bases). This CDR3 contains 15 residues. V was cut by 0 bases and J by 8 bases, with 14 bases left in between. Germline CDR1 is MNHEY and CDR2 is SVGAGI.

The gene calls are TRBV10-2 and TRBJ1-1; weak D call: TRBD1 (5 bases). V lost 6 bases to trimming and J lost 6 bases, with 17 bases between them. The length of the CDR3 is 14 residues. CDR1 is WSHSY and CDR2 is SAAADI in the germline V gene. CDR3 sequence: CASRPGGGGPEAFF. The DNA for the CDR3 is TGCGCCAGCAGACCCGGGGGGGGAGGGCCTGAAGCTTTCTTT.

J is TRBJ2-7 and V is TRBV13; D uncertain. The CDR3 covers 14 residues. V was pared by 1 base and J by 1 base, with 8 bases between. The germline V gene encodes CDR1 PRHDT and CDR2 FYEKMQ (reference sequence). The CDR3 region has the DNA TGTGCCAGCAGCTTAGCGGCGACTTCCTACGAGCAGTACTTC. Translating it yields CASSLAATSYEQYF.

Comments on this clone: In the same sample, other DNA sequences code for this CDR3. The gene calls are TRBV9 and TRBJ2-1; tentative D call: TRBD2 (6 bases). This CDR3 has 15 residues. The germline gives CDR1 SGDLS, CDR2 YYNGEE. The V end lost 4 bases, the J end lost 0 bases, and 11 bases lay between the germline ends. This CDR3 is CASSRSGSSYNEQFF. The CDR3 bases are TGTGCCAGCAGCCGTAGCGGAAGCTCCTACAATGAGCAGTTCTTC.

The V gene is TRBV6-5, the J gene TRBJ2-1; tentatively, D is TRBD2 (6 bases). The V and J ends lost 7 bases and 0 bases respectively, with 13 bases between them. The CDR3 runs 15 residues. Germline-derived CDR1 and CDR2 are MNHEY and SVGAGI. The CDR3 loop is CASKGGGSSYNEQFF. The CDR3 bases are TGTGCCAGCAAGGGAGGCGGCAGCTCCTACAATGAGCAGTTCTTC.

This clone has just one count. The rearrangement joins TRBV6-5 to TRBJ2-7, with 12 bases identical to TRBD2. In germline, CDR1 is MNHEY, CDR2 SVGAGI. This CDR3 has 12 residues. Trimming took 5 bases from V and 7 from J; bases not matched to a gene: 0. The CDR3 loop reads CASSGLAGEQYF. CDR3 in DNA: TGTGCCAGCAGTGGACTAGCGGGGGAGCAGTACTTC.

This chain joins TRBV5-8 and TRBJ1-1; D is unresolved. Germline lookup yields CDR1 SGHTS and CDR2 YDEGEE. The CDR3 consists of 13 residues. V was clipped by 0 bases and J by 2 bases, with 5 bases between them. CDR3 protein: CASSLGLNTEAFF. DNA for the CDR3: TGTGCCAGCAGCTTGGGTTTAAACACTGAAGCTTTCTTT.

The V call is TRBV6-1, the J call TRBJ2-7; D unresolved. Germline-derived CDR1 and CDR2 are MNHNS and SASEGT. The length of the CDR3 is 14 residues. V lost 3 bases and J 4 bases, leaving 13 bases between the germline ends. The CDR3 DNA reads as TGTGCCAGCAGTGATTTCTCCCTCCGTTACGAGCAGTACTTC. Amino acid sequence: CASSDFSLRYEQYF.

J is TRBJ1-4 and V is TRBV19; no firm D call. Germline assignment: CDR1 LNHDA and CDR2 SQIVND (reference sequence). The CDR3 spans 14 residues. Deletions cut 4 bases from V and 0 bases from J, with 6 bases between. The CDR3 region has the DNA TGTGCCAGTAGTAAACTTGCAACTAATGAAAAACTGTTTTTT. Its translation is CASSKLATNEKLFF. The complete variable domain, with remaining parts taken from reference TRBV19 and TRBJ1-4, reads DGGITQSPKYLFRKEGQNVTLSCEQNLNHDAMYWYRQDPGQGLRLIYYSQIVNDFQKGDIAEGYSVSREKKESFPLTVTSAQKNPTAFYLCASSKLATNEKLFFGSGTQLSVL.

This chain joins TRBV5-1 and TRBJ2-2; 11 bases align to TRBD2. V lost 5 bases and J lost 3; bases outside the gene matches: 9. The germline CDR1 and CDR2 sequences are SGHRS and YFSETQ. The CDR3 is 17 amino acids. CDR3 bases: TGCGCCAGCAGTATTCAACTAGCGGGGGAATACACCGGGGAGCTGTTTTTT. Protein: CASSIQLAGEYTGELFF.

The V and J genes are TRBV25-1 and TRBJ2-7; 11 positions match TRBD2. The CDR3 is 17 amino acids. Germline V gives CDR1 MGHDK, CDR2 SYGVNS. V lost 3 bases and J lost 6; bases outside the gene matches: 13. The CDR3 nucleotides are TGTGCCAGCAGTGACCCCTATAGCGGGAGGGCCCAATTCGAGCAGTACTTC. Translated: CASSDPYSGRAQFEQYF.

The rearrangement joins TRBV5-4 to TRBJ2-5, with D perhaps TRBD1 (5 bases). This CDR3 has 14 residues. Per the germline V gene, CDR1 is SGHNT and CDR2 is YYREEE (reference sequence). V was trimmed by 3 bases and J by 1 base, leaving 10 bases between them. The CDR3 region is CASSSQGSQETQYF. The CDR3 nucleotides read TGTGCCAGCAGCTCTCAGGGAAGCCAAGAGACCCAGTACTTC.

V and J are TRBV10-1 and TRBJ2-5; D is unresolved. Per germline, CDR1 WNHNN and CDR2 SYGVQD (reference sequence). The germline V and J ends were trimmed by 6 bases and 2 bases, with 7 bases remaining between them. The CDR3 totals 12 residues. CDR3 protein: CASSAGQETQYF. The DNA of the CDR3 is TGCGCCAGCAGCGCCGGGCAAGAGACCCAGTACTTC.

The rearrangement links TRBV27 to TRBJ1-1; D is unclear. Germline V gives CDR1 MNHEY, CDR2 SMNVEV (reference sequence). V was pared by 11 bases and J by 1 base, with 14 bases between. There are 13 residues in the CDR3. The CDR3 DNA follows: TGTGCCGCGAAAGCGGCGGAGAACACTGAAGCTTTCTTT. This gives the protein CAAKAAENTEAFF.